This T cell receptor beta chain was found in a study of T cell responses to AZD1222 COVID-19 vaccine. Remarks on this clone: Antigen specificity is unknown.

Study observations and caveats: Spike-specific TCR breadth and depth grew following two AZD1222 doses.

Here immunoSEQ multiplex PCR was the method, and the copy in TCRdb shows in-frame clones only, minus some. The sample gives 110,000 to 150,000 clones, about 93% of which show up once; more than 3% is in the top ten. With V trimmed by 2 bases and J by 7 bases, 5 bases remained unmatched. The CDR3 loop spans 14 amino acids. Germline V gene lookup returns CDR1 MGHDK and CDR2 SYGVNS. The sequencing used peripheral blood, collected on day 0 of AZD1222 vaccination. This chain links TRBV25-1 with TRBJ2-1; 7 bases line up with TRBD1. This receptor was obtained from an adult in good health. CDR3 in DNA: TGTGCCAGCAGTGAAACCCCGACAGGGAATGAGCAGTTCTTC. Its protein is CASSETPTGNEQFF.